This entry lists 23 T cell receptor beta chains sequenced from one sample in a study of Graves' ophthalmopathy and Graves' hyperthyroidism. Scientists amplified the TCR beta CDR3 regions from RNA transcripts. First-round RT-PCR employed HTBI primers, with a second-round multiplex PCR after it. TCRdb passed the multiplex PCR reads through MiXCR, listing each CDR3 protein once. Of over 650,000 distinct CDR3 sequences in the sample, just over 40% are singletons; the top ten hold over 2.5%. The sample taken for sequencing was peripheral blood. All receptors come from an adult man with Graves' ophthalmopathy.

The table lists this clonotype with many counts. The chain combines TRBV19 with TRBJ1-1, with TRBD1 matching over 8 bases. CDR1 and CDR2 (germline): LNHDA, SQIVND (reference sequence). The CDR3 totals 13 residues. V dropped 10 bases and J dropped 6; count of bases not matched to a gene: 10. The CDR3 sequence: CATRTQGGSEAFF. Written as DNA, the CDR3 is TGTGCCACGAGGACACAGGGGGGCTCTGAAGCTTTCTTT.

This clonotype was seen ten or more times. This rearrangement joins TRBV5-1 to TRBJ2-7; D not certain. V lost 2 bases and J lost 2, with 8 bases in between. The V gene's germline CDR1 is SGHRS and CDR2 YFSETQ. The CDR3 is 13 residues long. The CDR3 reads CASSFDVTYEQYF. The CDR3 DNA reads as TGCGCCAGCAGCTTCGACGTTACCTACGAGCAGTACTTC.

V usage is TRBV5-6 and J usage is TRBJ1-4, with 8 bases matching TRBD1. This CDR3 has 17 residues. V lost 3 bases and J lost 5; bases outside the gene matches: 12. CDR1 SGHDT and CDR2 YYEEEE come from the germline V gene. The CDR3 here is CASSSDREGVENEKLFF. In nucleotides, the CDR3 is TGTGCCAGCAGCTCGGACAGGGAGGGAGTGGAGAATGAAAAACTGTTTTTT.

This clonotype has a count of ten or more. This chain uses TRBV7-8 with TRBJ1-2; 7 bases are a match to TRBD1. The CDR3 is 15 residues long. After removal of 4 bases from V and 2 bases from J, the junction contained 7 bases not matched to a gene. The germline gives CDR1 SGHVS, CDR2 FQNEAQ. DNA for the CDR3: TGTGCCAGCAGCTCGCCAGAGACAGGGAACTATGGCTACACCTTC. This gives the protein CASSSPETGNYGYTF.

This clonotype has a count of ten or more. V is TRBV5-1 and J is TRBJ1-2, with D possibly being TRBD1 (5 bases). This CDR3 spans 14 amino acids. Germline CDR1 reads SGHRS; CDR2 reads YFSETQ. V was clipped by 4 bases and J by 6 bases, with 16 bases between them. In DNA form, the CDR3 reads TGCGCCAGCAGCGCCCGGGGGGTGAACGATGGCTACACCTTC. Protein product: CASSARGVNDGYTF.

The V call is TRBV6-6, the J call TRBJ1-1, with D possibly being TRBD1 (5 bases). Germline V gene sequence: CDR1 MNHNY, CDR2 SVGAGI (reference sequence). CDR3 length equals 10 residues. The CDR3 loop is CVTGNTEAFF. CDR3 bases: TGTGTCACAGGGAACACTGAAGCTTTCTTT.

The V call is TRBV24-1, the J call TRBJ2-2, with TRBD1 matching 9 bases. The CDR3 runs to 15 residues. From germline, CDR1 is KGHDR and CDR2 SFDVKD. Germline trimming cut 5 bases from V and 3 bases from J; bases unmatched to any gene: 3. The CDR3 DNA sequence: TGTGCCACCAGTGCGGGGACAGGGTACACCGGGGAGCTGTTTTTT. As protein: CATSAGTGYTGELFF.

As to this clonotype: Germline and junction disagree at one end, which may indicate a read error. The chain couples TRBV2 to TRBJ1-1; D not certain. The length of the CDR3 is 12 residues. Germline V gene data show CDR1 as SNHLY and CDR2 as FYNNEI. The CDR3 bases are TGTGCAAGCAGAGTGGGAGGAGCTGAAGCTTTCTTT. It yields the protein CASRVGGAEAFF.

The rearrangement uses TRBV25-1 and TRBJ2-2, with unresolved D. The CDR3 consists of 11 residues. Germline lookup yields CDR1 MGHDK and CDR2 SYGVNS. V lost 5 bases and J lost 7, with 5 bases in between. The CDR3 sequence: CASSFDGELFF. As DNA, the CDR3 is TGTGCCAGCAGTTTTGACGGGGAGCTGTTTTTT.

Ten or more counts support this clonotype. This CDR3 is CASRPGTGLAPLHF. The DNA for the CDR3 is TGTGCCAGCAGACCCGGGACAGGGCTAGCACCCCTCCACTTT. The J gene is TRBJ1-6, the V gene TRBV2; TRBD1 matches at 9 bases. CDR1 is SNHLY, CDR2 FYNNEI, per germline. The CDR3 loop spans 14 amino acids. V dropped 6 bases and J dropped 11; count of bases not matched to a gene: 8.

This clonotype was detected many times. The chain uses TRBV5-8 and TRBJ1-2; the D gene is possibly TRBD1 (5 bases). Deletions cut 0 bases from V and 6 bases from J, with 6 bases between. Germline V gene sequence: CDR1 SGHTS, CDR2 YDEGEE. The CDR3 covers 12 residues. CDR3 coding DNA: TGTGCCAGCAGCTTGGCGGGGCATGGCTACACCTTC. It specifies CASSLAGHGYTF.

This clonotype was detected many times. The CDR3: CASTSQGIHEQYF. DNA of the CDR3: TGTGCCAGTACCTCACAGGGGATCCACGAGCAGTACTTC. V usage is TRBV2 and J usage is TRBJ2-7; TRBD1 matches 7 bases. The CDR3 spans 13 residues. The V gene's germline CDR1 is SNHLY and CDR2 FYNNEI. V gave up 9 bases and J gave up 5 bases; unmatched junction bases: 10.

This clonotype was detected only a few times. V is TRBV11-1 and J is TRBJ2-7; 8 bases are shared with TRBD1. V lost 1 base, J lost 0 bases, and 2 bases stayed unmatched. From germline, CDR1 is SGHAT and CDR2 FQDESV (reference sequence). This CDR3 spans 15 amino acids. Here the CDR3 DNA reads TGTGCCAGCAGCTTAGGGACAGGGATCTCCTACGAGCAGTACTTC. Translating gives CASSLGTGISYEQYF.

Many counts were recorded for this clonotype. The V and J genes are TRBV9 and TRBJ1-3; a weak D match, TRBD1 (5 bases). CDR1 and CDR2 (germline): SGDLS, YYNGEE. The CDR3 contains 14 residues. The ends were cut back, 1 base at V and 2 bases at J, with 7 bases in the middle. The CDR3 DNA reads as TGTGCCAGCAGCGTATGGGGCGCTGGAAACACCATATATTTT. This encodes CASSVWGAGNTIYF.

This clonotype was counted a few times. The V call is TRBV30, the J call TRBJ2-6, with 7 bases fitting TRBD1. Unmatched junction bases numbered 2, after V lost 5 bases and J lost 1 base. The CDR3 has 14 amino acids. Per germline, CDR1 GTSNPN and CDR2 SVGIG (reference sequence). The CDR3 DNA follows: TGTGCCTGGGACAGGGTATCTGGGGCCAACGTCCTGACTTTC. This translates into CAWDRVSGANVLTF.

V and J are TRBV29-1 and TRBJ1-3, with a tentative D call TRBD1 (5 bases). Looked up from germline, CDR1 is SQVTM and CDR2 is ANQGSEA. The CDR3 totals 14 residues. V was trimmed by 3 bases and J by 8 bases, leaving 17 bases between them. This CDR3 reads CSVEQGLYGYTIYF. The CDR3 DNA is TGCAGCGTTGAGCAGGGTCTCTATGGCTACACCATATATTTT.

Only a few counts were recorded for this clonotype. V and J are TRBV12-5 and TRBJ2-2, with no clear D. Germline CDR1 LGHNT, CDR2 FRNRAP. This CDR3 contains 14 residues. The V and J ends lost 0 bases and 6 bases respectively, with 8 bases between them. In DNA, the CDR3 is TGTGCTAGTGGTTTGGTTGCAGAATCCGGGGAGCTGTTTTTT. Protein product: CASGLVAESGELFF.

This sequence joins TRBV5-1 and TRBJ2-2; TRBD2 aligns across 9 bases. This CDR3 has 15 residues. Germline assignment: CDR1 SGHRS and CDR2 YFSETQ. The J segment lost 6 bases and the V segment lost 0 bases, leaving 3 bases of the junction unmatched. The CDR3 region has the DNA TGCGCCAGCAGCTTGGTAGCGGGAGAGGCCGGGGAGCTGTTTTTT. This translates into CASSLVAGEAGELFF.

This clonotype has a handful of counts. The chain couples TRBV6-5 to TRBJ1-2, with unresolved D. The CDR3 consists of 16 residues. V lost 5 bases, J lost 1 base, and 17 bases lay in between. Germline CDR1 is MNHEY and CDR2 is SVGAGI. For the CDR3, the DNA is TGTGCCAGCAGTCAACTGGGGTATACCCTTAACTATGGCTACACCTTC. It codes for CASSQLGYTLNYGYTF.

The J gene is TRBJ1-5, the V gene TRBV19, with TRBD1 matching over 7 bases. The CDR3 totals 12 residues. CDR1 LNHDA and CDR2 SQIVND come from the germline V gene (reference sequence). J lost 14 bases, V lost 3 bases, and 7 bases had no gene match. The CDR3 DNA is TGTGCCAGTAGTATGACAGGGACCAACGAGCATTTT. It codes for CASSMTGTNEHF.

Worth noting for this clonotype: A much larger clone lies a single base off, so this may be a read error. This rearrangement joins TRBV5-1 to TRBJ1-2, with TRBD1 matching over 7 bases. The CDR3 spans 15 residues. Trimming removed 3 bases from V and 2 bases from J; junction bases left unmatched: 7. Germline CDR1 and CDR2: SGHRS and YFSETQ. CDR3 DNA sequence: TGCGCCAGCAGCTCGGCCCGGGACAGAAACTATGGCTACACCTTC. Protein: CASSSARDRNYGYTF. Combining the CDR3 with reference TRBV5-1 and TRBJ1-2 gives the whole variable domain KAGVTQTPRYLIKTRGQQVTLSCSPISGHRSVSWYQQTPGQGLQFLFEYFSETQRNKGNFPGRFSGRQFSNSRSEMNVSTLELGDSALYLCASSSARDRNYGYTFGSGTRLTVV.

As to this clonotype: At one end, the junction sequence differs from germline, possibly due to a read error. The rearrangement uses TRBV19 and TRBJ1-5; tentatively, D is TRBD1 (6 bases). Germline V gives CDR1 LNHDA, CDR2 SQIVND (reference sequence). This CDR3 has 17 amino acids. The CDR3 here is CASGIYWDTRLEEPQHF. In DNA, the CDR3 is TGTGCCAGTGGTATTTATTGGGACACCCGTCTTGAGGAGCCCCAGCATTTT. Full variable domain (rest looked up from reference TRBV19 and TRBJ1-5): DGGITQSPKYLFRKEGQNVTLSCEQNLNHDAMYWYRQDPGQGLRLIYYSQIVNDFQKGDIAEGYSVSREKKESFPLTVTSAQKNPTAFYLCASGIYWDTRLEEPQHFGDGTRLSIL.

This clonotype was seen a handful of times. The chain combines TRBV7-2 with TRBJ2-5; D is undetermined. Between the trimmed V and J ends, which lost 8 bases and 4 bases, there was a span of 17 bases. The CDR3 is made up of 14 amino acids. Germline V gene lookup returns CDR1 SGHTA and CDR2 FQGNSA. CDR3 nucleotides: TGTGCCAGCTCACCCTCCCGGGCAGTAGAGACCCAGTACTTC. It encodes CASSPSRAVETQYF.